This TCR beta chain was obtained from a study of blood T cell repertoires in COVID-19. Measured with immunoSEQ multiplex PCR; TCRdb has only the in-frame clones, and not every one. Among around 70,000 clones listed, 90% to 95% were seen once. CDR3 size: 14 residues. The ends were cut back, 4 bases at V and 4 bases at J, with 13 bases in the middle. Germline V gene data show CDR1 as LGHDT and CDR2 as YNNKEL (reference sequence). This clonotype originated in a man aged 45-60 years with COVID-19, enrolled during active disease. The chain joins TRBV3-1 (or the pseudogene TRBV3-2) to TRBJ2-5; D perhaps matches TRBD1 (5 bases). Sequences were obtained from peripheral blood. DNA of the CDR3: TGTGCCAGCAGCCCCCGTAGGGGTGCAGAGACCCAGTACTTC. Amino acids: CASSPRRGAETQYF.